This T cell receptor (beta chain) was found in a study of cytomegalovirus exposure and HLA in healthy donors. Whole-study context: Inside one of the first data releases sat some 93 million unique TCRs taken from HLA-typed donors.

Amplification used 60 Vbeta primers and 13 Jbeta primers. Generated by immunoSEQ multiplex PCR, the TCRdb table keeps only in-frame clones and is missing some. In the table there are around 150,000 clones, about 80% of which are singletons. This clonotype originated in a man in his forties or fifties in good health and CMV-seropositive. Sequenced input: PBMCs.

CDR3 in DNA: TGTGCCAGCTCACCAGGGGAAGGGGGGAACACTGAAGCTTTCTTT. Protein sequence: CASSPGEGGNTEAFF. V usage is TRBV18 and J usage is TRBJ1-1; a possible D gene is TRBD1 (6 bases). This CDR3 is built from 15 residues. The V end lost 2 bases, the J end lost 1 base, and 11 bases lay between the germline ends. The germline CDR1 and CDR2 sequences are KGHSH and LQKENI. Filled out from reference TRBV18 and TRBJ1-1, the complete variable domain reads NAGVMQNPRHLVRRRGQEARLRCSPMKGHSHVYWYRQLPEEGLKFMVYLQKENIIDESGMPKERFSAEFPKEGPSILRIQQVVRGDSAAYFCASSPGEGGNTEAFFGQGTRLTVV.